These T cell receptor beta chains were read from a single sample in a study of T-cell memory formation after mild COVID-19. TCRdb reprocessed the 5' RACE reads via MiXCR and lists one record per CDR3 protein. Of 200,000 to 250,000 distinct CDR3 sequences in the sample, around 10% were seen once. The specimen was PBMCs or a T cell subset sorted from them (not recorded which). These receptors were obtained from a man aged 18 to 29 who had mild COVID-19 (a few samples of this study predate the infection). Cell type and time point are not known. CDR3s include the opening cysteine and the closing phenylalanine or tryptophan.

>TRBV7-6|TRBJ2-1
CASSLIGGNEQFF
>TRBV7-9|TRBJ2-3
CASSFQTGGLADTQYF
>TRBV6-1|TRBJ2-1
CASTERGETDYNEQFF
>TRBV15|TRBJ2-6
CATSNGGAGANVLTF
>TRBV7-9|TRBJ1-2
CASSFIALSYTF
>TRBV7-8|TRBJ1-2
CASSSREGNYGYTF
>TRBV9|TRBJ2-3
CASSVDSLTDTQYF
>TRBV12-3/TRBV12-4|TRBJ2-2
CASIPGTARDGELFF
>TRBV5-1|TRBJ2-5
CASTRTSAAETQYF
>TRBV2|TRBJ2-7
CASSEEHRTYEQYF
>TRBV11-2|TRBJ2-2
CASSLGGRVGTGELFF
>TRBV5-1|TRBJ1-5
CASSLTGNQPQHF
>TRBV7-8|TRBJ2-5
CASSLAGPLRETQYF
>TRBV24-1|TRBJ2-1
CATSQTSGGGNEQFF
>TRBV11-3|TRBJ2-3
CASSSGISGDTQYF
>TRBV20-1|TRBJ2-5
CSARDLRTQETQYF
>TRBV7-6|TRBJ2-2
CASSLVAFSTGELFF
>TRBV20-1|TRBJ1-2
CSVTGGLYGYTF
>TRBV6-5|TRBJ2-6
CASSLTSTGANVLTF
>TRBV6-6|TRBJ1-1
CASSYSQGPEAFF
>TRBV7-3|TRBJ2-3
CASSNGDTQYF
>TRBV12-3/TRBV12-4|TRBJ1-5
CASSRRGSQPQHF
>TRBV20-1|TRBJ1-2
CSARGPSDYYGYTF
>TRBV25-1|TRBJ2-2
CASSASGFGSNTGELFF
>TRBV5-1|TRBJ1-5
CASSLAGNNQPQHF
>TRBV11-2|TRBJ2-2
CASSPLRGANTGELFF
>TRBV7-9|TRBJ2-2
CASSSPGAGPANTGELFF
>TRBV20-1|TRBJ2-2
CSAGRARAEEELFF
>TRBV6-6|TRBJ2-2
CASSNNRVDTGELFF
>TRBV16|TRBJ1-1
CASSQIRTGLNTEAFF
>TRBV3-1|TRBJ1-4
CASSHVGGDGEKLFF
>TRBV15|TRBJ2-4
CATSRGEEPKNIQYF
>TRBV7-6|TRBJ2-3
CASSLAAELTDTQYF
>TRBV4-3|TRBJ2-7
CASSQARGYRDEQYF
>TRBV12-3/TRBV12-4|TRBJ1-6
CASSFLDGNSPLHF
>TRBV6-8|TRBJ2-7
CAPKSPRGWKEQYF
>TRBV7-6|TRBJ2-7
CASSPKPRQGLYEQYF
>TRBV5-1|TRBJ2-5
CASSLTGGFGETQYF
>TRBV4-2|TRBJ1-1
CASRTERGFTEAFF
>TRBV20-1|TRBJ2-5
CSASPGAQGQETQYF
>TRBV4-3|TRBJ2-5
CARSQALSWTEETQYF
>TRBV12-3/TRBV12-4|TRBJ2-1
CASSLRQYNEQFF
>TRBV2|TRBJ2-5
CASSLGAETQYF
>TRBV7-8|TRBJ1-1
CASSLEGWTGGTEAFF
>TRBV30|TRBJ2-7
CAWRDDRRPYEQYF
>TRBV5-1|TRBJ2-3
CASSLAVLVRQGRTDTQYF
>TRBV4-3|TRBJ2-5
CASSQGVAGGPQTQYF
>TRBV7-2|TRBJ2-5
CASSLAPQGKETQYF
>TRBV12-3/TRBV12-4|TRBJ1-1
CASSWAENTEAFF
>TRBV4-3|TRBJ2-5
CASSQDAGIQYF
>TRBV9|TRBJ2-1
CASSYGQGAYNEQFF
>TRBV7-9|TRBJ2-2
CASSLYGPGELFF
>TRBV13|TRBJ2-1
CASSLGFGVGNEQFF